The next 19 T cell receptor beta chains were all read from a single sample in a study of blood T cell repertoires in COVID-19. Assay: immunoSEQ multiplex PCR; the TCRdb copy retains only in-frame clones and omits some. The sample lists about 210,000 clones; 92% were seen once. Sequencing input: peripheral blood. These TCRs come from a man in his thirties or forties with acute or convalescent COVID-19.

The chain uses TRBV7-9 and TRBJ1-1; D is possibly TRBD1 (6 bases). Trimming took off 8 bases at V and 1 base at J, with 14 bases between the two ends. The CDR3 is 14 residues long. CDR1 and CDR2 (germline): SEHNR, FQNEAQ (reference sequence). The CDR3 loop is CASCRDTQNTEAFF. The DNA of the CDR3 is TGTGCCAGCTGCCGGGACACTCAGAACACTGAAGCTTTCTTT. The complete variable domain, with remaining parts taken from reference TRBV7-9 and TRBJ1-1, reads DTGVSQNPRHKITKRGQNVTFRCDPISEHNRLYWYRQTLGQGPEFLTYFQNEAQLEKSRLLSDRFSAERPKGSFSTLEIQRTEQGDSAMYLCASCRDTQNTEAFFGQGTRLTVV.

V is TRBV29-1 and J is TRBJ2-7; TRBD2 aligns across 8 bases. The CDR3 has 12 residues. Germline V gene lookup returns CDR1 SQVTM and CDR2 ANQGSEA. V lost 5 bases to trimming and J lost 5 bases; unmatched junction nucleotides: 5. The CDR3 DNA reads TGCAGCGTTCATGCGGGAGGCCACGAGCAGTACTTC. Translation gives CSVHAGGHEQYF.

The rearrangement joins TRBV3-1 (or the pseudogene TRBV3-2) to TRBJ1-2; D is unclear. The ends were cut back, 3 bases at V and 5 bases at J, with 10 bases in the middle. Per the germline V gene, CDR1 is LGHDT and CDR2 is YNNKEL (reference sequence). The CDR3 spans 13 residues. The CDR3 is CASSHRLVYGYTF. The CDR3 DNA follows: TGTGCCAGCAGCCACAGGTTGGTGTATGGCTACACCTTC.

The CDR3 coding sequence is TGTGCCAGCAGCCTAAGACAGACCCATAGGGGTACCTTCGGTGGGGGCAATCAGCCCCAGCATTTT. This codes for CASSLRQTHRGTFGGGNQPQHF. The chain couples TRBV27 to TRBJ1-5; possible D gene TRBD1, 5 bases. This CDR3 region has 22 residues. Germline V gives CDR1 MNHEY, CDR2 SMNVEV (reference sequence). Trimming removed 6 bases at V and 2 bases at J, with 35 bases between.

The chain carries TRBV5-1 and TRBJ1-2; 7 nucleotides match TRBD1. Germline loops: CDR1 SGHRS, CDR2 YFSETQ. The CDR3 consists of 15 residues. The V segment lost 0 bases and the J segment 8 bases; nucleotides outside the gene matches: 10. The CDR3 nucleotides are TGCGCCAGCAGCTTGGGGGGACAGCTCATAGGAGGCTACACCTTC. This gives the protein CASSLGGQLIGGYTF.

The sample holds one count of this clone. The rearrangement joins TRBV5-6 to TRBJ1-5; D is possibly TRBD1 (5 bases). The CDR3 is made up of 14 amino acids. V was trimmed by 2 bases and J by 2 bases, leaving 8 bases between them. The V gene's germline CDR1 is SGHDT and CDR2 YYEEEE. The CDR3 protein is CASSFRGGNQPQHF. The CDR3, as DNA: TGTGCCAGCAGCTTTCGGGGGGGCAATCAGCCCCAGCATTTT.

The sample holds one count of this clone. The V gene is TRBV28, the J gene TRBJ2-5; 8 nucleotides line up with TRBD2. Per germline, CDR1 MDHEN and CDR2 SYDVKM. This CDR3 is built from 14 residues. The trim removed 9 bases at V and 2 bases at J, leaving 8 bases unmatched. The CDR3 DNA follows: TGTGCCAGTTCACCGGGGGGGGCGCAAGAGACCCAGTACTTC. Protein sequence: CASSPGGAQETQYF.

V gene TRBV6-2 or TRBV6-3 combines with J gene TRBJ1-2; a possible D gene is TRBD1 (6 bases). Germline V gene sequence: CDR1 MNHEY, CDR2 SVGEGT. The V and J ends lost 5 bases and 7 bases respectively, with 14 bases between them. The CDR3 covers 13 residues. CDR3 DNA sequence: TGTGCCAGCAGTATTTCGGGGGGCTCTGGCTACACCTTC. It yields the protein CASSISGGSGYTF.

The genes are TRBV5-6 and TRBJ2-7; 9 nucleotides agree with TRBD1. This CDR3 has 14 amino acids. Germline CDR1 SGHDT, CDR2 YYEEEE. The trim removed 4 bases at V and 8 bases at J, leaving 10 bases unmatched. CDR3 residues: CASSIPTGQGKQYF. The DNA of the CDR3 is TGTGCCAGCAGCATTCCGACTGGACAGGGGAAGCAGTACTTC.

A single count supports this clone. The chain employs TRBV19 and TRBJ1-1, with D possibly TRBD1 on 5 matching bases. V lost 0 bases and J lost 2, with 10 bases in between. The length of the CDR3 is 15 residues. Germline assignment: CDR1 LNHDA and CDR2 SQIVND (reference sequence). The CDR3 reads CASSIDFGGNTEAFF. CDR3 sequence (DNA): TGTGCCAGTAGTATAGATTTCGGGGGTAACACTGAAGCTTTCTTT. The variable domain in full, with the rest retrieved from reference TRBV19 and TRBJ1-1, is DGGITQSPKYLFRKEGQNVTLSCEQNLNHDAMYWYRQDPGQGLRLIYYSQIVNDFQKGDIAEGYSVSREKKESFPLTVTSAQKNPTAFYLCASSIDFGGNTEAFFGQGTRLTVV.

The chain carries TRBV28 and TRBJ1-5, with 8 positions matching TRBD1. The CDR3 covers 14 residues. Trimming at V came to 5 bases and at J to 3 bases, leaving 3 bases not matched to a gene. Germline V CDR1 and CDR2: MDHEN, SYDVKM. CDR3 amino acids: CASSRDRINQPQHF. CDR3 coding DNA: TGTGCCAGCAGTCGGGACAGGATCAATCAGCCCCAGCATTTT.

This clone was recorded once. The V gene is TRBV20-1, the J gene TRBJ2-7, with 7 bases matching TRBD2. The germline V gene encodes CDR1 DFQATT and CDR2 SNEGSKA (reference sequence). CDR3 length equals 11 residues. After removal of 5 bases from V and 7 bases from J, the junction contained 5 bases not matched to a gene. The chain's CDR3 is CSAGPGGEQYF. CDR3 nucleotides: TGCAGTGCTGGGCCCGGGGGGGAGCAGTACTTC.

V is TRBV25-1 and J is TRBJ2-1; no reliable D call. Trimming shortened V by 3 bases and J by 3 bases, and 6 bases separated the two germline ends. Per germline, CDR1 MGHDK and CDR2 SYGVNS. This CDR3 has 13 amino acids. The CDR3 loop is CASSERNYNEQFF. The CDR3 nucleotides are TGTGCCAGCAGTGAGCGGAACTACAATGAGCAGTTCTTC.

Only one count was recorded for this clone. The chain employs TRBV18 and TRBJ2-1; 11 bases are a match to TRBD2. The trim removed 3 bases at V and 12 bases at J, leaving 4 bases unmatched. The V gene's germline CDR1 is KGHSH and CDR2 LQKENI. There are 13 residues in the CDR3. The CDR3 loop reads CASSPGLAEGQFF. Written as DNA, the CDR3 is TGTGCCAGCTCACCGGGACTAGCGGAGGGGCAGTTCTTC. The variable domain in full, completed from reference TRBV18 and TRBJ2-1, reads NAGVMQNPRHLVRRRGQEARLRCSPMKGHSHVYWYRQLPEEGLKFMVYLQKENIIDESGMPKERFSAEFPKEGPSILRIQQVVRGDSAAYFCASSPGLAEGQFFGPGTRLTVL.

This chain joins TRBV28 and TRBJ2-7; 8 nucleotides match TRBD2. CDR3 length: 15 residues. V dropped 6 bases and J dropped 3; count of bases not matched to a gene: 10. CDR1 is MDHEN and CDR2 is SYDVKM in the germline V gene. The CDR3, as DNA: TGTGCCAGCAGCATACGGCGCGCGGGGGGCTACGAGCAGTACTTC. Translating gives CASSIRRAGGYEQYF.

The rearrangement joins TRBV29-1 to TRBJ2-7, with D possibly matching TRBD1 (6 bases). Deletions cut 6 bases from V and 8 bases from J, with 23 bases between. CDR1 and CDR2 (germline): SQVTM, ANQGSEA. The CDR3 is 14 residues long. The CDR3 spells CSVRSGDRGTQQYF. CDR3 nucleotides: TGCAGCGTGCGCTCCGGGGATCGTGGGACACAGCAGTACTTC.

J is TRBJ2-2 and V is TRBV19; 12 bases fit TRBD1. The CDR3 loop spans 18 amino acids. Germline CDR1 and CDR2: LNHDA and SQIVND (reference sequence). V gave up 6 bases and J gave up 6 bases; unmatched junction bases: 14. DNA for the CDR3: TGTGCCAGTAGCCTAAGGGGACAGGGGGCGTCCCAATCCGGGGAGCTGTTTTTT. It is translated as CASSLRGQGASQSGELFF.

This rearrangement joins TRBV18 to TRBJ1-5, with 7 bases matching TRBD1. V was pared by 2 bases and J by 7 bases, with 11 bases of the junction left unmatched. The CDR3 runs to 16 residues. Germline V gene sequence: CDR1 KGHSH, CDR2 LQKENI. The CDR3 nucleotides read TGTGCCAGCTCACCAGATACAAACAGGGGTGCGCAGCCCCAGCATTTT. Translation: CASSPDTNRGAQPQHF.

The chain is built from TRBV3-1 (or the pseudogene TRBV3-2) and TRBJ1-2, with D uncertain. The germline CDR1 and CDR2 sequences are LGHDT and YNNKEL (reference sequence). The CDR3 runs to 16 residues. Trimming took 4 bases from V and 2 from J, leaving 17 bases between them. The CDR3 sequence: CASSRRPEAANYGYTF. The CDR3 DNA reads TGTGCCAGCAGCCGAAGACCTGAAGCGGCGAACTATGGCTACACCTTC.